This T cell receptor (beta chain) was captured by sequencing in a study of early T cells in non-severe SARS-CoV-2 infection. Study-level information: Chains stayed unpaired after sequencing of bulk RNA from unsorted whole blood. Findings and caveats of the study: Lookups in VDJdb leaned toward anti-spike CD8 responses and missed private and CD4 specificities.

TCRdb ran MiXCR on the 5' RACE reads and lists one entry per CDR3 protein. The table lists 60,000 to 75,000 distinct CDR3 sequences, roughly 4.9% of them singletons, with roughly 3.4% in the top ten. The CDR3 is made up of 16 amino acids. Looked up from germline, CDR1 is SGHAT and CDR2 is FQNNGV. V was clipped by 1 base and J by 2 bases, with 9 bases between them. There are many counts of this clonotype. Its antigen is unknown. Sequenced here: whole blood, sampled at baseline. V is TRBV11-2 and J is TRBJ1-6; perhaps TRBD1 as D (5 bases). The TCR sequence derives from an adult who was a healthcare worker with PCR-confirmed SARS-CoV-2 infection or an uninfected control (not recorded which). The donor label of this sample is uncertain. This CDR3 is CASSLGGGAYNSPLHF. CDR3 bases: TGTGCCAGCAGCTTAGGGGGCGGAGCCTATAATTCACCCCTCCACTTT.